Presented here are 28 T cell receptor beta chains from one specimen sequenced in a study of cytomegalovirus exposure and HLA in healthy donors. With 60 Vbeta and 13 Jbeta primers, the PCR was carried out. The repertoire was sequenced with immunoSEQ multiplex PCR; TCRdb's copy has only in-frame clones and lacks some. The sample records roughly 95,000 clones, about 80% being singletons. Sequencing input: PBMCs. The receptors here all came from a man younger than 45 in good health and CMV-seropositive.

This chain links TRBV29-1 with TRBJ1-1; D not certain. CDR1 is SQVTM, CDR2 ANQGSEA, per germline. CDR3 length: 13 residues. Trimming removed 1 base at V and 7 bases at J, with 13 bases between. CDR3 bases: TGCAGCGTTGAAGCGCGATCGCGTGGTGAAGCTTTCTTT. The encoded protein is CSVEARSRGEAFF.

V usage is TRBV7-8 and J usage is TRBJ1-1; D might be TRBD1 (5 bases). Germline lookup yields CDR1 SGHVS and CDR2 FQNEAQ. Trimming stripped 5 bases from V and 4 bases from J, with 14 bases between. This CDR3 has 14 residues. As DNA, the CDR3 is TGTGCCAGCAGCCCCTCGGGGGTTGGCACTGAAGCTTTCTTT. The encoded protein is CASSPSGVGTEAFF.

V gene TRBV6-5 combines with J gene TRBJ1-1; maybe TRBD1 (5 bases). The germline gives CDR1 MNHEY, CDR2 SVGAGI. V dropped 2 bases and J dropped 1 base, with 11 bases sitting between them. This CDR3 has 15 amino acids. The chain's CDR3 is CASSYPSQGNTEAFF. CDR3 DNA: TGTGCCAGCAGTTACCCCTCCCAGGGGAACACTGAAGCTTTCTTT.

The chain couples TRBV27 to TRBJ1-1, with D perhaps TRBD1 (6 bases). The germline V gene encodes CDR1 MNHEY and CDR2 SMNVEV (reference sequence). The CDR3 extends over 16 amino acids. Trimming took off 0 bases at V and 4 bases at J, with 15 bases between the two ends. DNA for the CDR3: TGTGCCAGCAGTTTATCGAGTACAGGGACGACCACTGAAGCTTTCTTT. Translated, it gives CASSLSSTGTTTEAFF.

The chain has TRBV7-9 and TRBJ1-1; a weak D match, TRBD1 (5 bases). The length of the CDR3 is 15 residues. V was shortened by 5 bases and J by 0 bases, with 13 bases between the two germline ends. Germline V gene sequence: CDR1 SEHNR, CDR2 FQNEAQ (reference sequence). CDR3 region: CASSPQEGMNTEAFF. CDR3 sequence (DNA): TGTGCCAGCAGCCCACAGGAGGGCATGAACACTGAAGCTTTCTTT.

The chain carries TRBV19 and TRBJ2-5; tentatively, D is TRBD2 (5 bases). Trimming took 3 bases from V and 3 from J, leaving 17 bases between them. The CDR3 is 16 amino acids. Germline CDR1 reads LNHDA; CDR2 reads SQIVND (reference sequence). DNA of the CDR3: TGTGCCAGTAGTATTGGTCCGGGGAGAACGGAAGAGACCCAGTACTTC. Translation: CASSIGPGRTEETQYF.

CDR3: CAISPGTRNTGELFF. DNA for the CDR3: TGTGCCATCAGTCCCGGGACTAGAAACACCGGGGAGCTGTTTTTT. The rearrangement uses TRBV10-3 and TRBJ2-2; TRBD2 agrees at 8 bases. With V trimmed by 5 bases and J by 2 bases, 4 bases remained unmatched. The CDR3 consists of 15 residues. Germline CDR1 ENHRY, CDR2 SYGVKD.

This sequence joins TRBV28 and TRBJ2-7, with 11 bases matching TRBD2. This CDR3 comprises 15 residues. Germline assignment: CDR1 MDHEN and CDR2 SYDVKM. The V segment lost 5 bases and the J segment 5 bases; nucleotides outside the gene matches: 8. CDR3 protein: CASSPQTSGKDEQYF. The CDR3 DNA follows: TGTGCCAGCAGTCCCCAGACTAGCGGGAAGGACGAGCAGTACTTC.

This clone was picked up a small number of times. This CDR3 is CASSPVSYNEQFF. For the CDR3, the DNA is TGTGCCAGCAGCCCCGTGTCCTACAATGAGCAGTTCTTC. This sequence joins TRBV5-4 and TRBJ2-1, with no clear D. The CDR3 consists of 13 residues. V lost 4 bases and J 1 base, leaving 6 bases between the germline ends. CDR1 and CDR2 from the germline V gene are SGHNT and YYREEE (reference sequence).

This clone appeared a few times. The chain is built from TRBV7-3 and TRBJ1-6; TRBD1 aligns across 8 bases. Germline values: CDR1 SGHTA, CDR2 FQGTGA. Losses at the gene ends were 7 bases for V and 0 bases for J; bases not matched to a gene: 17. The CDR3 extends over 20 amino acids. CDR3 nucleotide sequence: TGTGCCAGCAATCGGACAGGGTTAAACGGGCCGAGCTCCTATAATTCACCCCTCCACTTT. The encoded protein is CASNRTGLNGPSSYNSPLHF.

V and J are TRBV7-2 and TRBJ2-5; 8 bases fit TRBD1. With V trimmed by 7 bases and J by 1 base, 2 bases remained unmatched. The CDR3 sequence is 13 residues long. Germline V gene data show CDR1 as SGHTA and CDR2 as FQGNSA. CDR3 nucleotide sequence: TGTGCCAGCACCGACAGGGGCCAAGAGACCCAGTACTTC. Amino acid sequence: CASTDRGQETQYF.

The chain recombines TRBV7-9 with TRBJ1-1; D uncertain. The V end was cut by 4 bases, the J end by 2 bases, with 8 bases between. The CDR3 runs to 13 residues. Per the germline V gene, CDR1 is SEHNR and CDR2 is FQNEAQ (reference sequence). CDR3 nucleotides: TGTGCCAGCAGCTCATACAGAAACACTGAAGCTTTCTTT. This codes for CASSSYRNTEAFF.

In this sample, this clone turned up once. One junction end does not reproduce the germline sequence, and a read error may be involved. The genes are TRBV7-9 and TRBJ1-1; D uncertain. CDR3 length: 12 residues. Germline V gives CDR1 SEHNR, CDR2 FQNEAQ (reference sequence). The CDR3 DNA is TGTTCCAGCAGCTTATTAGCCACTGAAGCTTTCTTT. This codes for CSSSLLATEAFF.

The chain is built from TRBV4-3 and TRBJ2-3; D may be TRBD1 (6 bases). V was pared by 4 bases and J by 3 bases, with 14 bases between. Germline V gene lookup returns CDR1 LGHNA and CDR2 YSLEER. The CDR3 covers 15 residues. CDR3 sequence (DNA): TGCGCCAGCAGCCCTCGTCTTCAGGGGACAGATACGCAGTATTTT. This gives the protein CASSPRLQGTDTQYF.

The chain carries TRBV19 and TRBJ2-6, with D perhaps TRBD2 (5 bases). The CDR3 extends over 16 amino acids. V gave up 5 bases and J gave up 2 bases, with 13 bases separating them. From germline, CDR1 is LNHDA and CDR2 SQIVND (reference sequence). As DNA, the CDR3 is TGTGCCAGTAGTTTCCACGAGGGTGCTGGGGCCAACGTCCTGACTTTC. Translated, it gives CASSFHEGAGANVLTF.

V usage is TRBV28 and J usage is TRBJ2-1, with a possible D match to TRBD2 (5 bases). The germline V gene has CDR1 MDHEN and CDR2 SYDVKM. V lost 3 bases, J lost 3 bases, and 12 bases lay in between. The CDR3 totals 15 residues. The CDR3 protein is CASSFGPGIYNEQFF. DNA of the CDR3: TGTGCCAGCAGTTTTGGGCCGGGAATCTACAATGAGCAGTTCTTC.

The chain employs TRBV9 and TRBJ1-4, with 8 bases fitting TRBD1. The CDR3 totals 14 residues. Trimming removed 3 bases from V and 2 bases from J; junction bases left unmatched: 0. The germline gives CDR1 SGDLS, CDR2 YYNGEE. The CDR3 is CASSGQGTNEKLFF. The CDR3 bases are TGTGCCAGCAGCGGACAGGGGACTAATGAAAAACTGTTTTTT.

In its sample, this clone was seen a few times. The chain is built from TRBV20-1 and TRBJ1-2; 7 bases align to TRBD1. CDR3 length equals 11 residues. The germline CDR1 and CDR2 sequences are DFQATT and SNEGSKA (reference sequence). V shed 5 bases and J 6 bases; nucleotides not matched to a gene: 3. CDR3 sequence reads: CSAHGTDGYTF. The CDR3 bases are TGCAGTGCTCACGGGACAGATGGCTACACCTTC.

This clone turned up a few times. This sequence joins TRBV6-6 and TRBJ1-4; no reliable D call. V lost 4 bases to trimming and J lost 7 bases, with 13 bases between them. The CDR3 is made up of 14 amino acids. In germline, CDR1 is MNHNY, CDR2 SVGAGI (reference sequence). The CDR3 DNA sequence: TGTGCCAGCAGTTTGACGGGTGTAGGTGAAAAACTGTTTTTT. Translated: CASSLTGVGEKLFF.

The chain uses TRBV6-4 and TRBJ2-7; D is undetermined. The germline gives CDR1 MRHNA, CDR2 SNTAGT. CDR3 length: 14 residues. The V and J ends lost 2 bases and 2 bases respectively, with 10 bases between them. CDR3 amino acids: CASSDGQAAYEQYF. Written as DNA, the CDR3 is TGTGCCAGCAGTGACGGGCAGGCCGCCTACGAGCAGTACTTC.

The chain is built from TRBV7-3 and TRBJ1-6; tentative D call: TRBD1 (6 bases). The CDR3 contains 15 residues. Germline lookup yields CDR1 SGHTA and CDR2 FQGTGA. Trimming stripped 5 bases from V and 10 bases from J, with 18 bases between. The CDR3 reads CASSGLTGMGSPLHF. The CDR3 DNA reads TGTGCCAGCAGCGGGTTAACAGGGATGGGGTCACCCCTCCACTTT.

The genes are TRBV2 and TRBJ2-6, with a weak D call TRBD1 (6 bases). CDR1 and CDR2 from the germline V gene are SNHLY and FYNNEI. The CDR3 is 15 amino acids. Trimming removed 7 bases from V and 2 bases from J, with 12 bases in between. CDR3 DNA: TGTGCCAGCACTCTACAGGGAGCTGGGGCCAACGTCCTGACTTTC. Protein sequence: CASTLQGAGANVLTF.

The CDR3 coding sequence is TGTGCCCGACGGACAGCCATGGGCGGGGAGCTGTTTTTT. It is translated as CARRTAMGGELFF. The V call is TRBV30, the J call TRBJ2-2; possibly TRBD1 for D (6 bases). Germline CDR1 GTSNPN, CDR2 SVGIG (reference sequence). V was cut by 8 bases and J by 7 bases, with 17 bases left in between. This CDR3 contains 13 residues.

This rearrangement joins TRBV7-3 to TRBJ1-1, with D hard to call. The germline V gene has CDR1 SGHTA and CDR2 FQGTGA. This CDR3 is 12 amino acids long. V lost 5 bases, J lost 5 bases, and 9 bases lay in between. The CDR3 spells CASSHGGTEAFF. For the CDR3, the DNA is TGTGCCAGCAGCCACGGAGGGACTGAAGCTTTCTTT.

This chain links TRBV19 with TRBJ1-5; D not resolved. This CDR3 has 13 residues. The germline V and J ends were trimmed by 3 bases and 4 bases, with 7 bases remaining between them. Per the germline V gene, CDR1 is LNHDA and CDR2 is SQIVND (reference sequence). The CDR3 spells CASSIQNNQPQHF. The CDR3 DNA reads TGTGCCAGTAGTATCCAGAATAATCAGCCCCAGCATTTT.

CDR3 bases: TGTGCCAGCAGAGTACAGGGGGGTGAAAAACTGTTTTTT. It encodes CASRVQGGEKLFF. The rearrangement uses TRBV6-1 and TRBJ1-4; 8 nucleotides agree with TRBD1. Losses at the gene ends were 6 bases for V and 7 bases for J; bases not matched to a gene: 4. The CDR3 has 13 amino acids. Germline loops: CDR1 MNHNS, CDR2 SASEGT.

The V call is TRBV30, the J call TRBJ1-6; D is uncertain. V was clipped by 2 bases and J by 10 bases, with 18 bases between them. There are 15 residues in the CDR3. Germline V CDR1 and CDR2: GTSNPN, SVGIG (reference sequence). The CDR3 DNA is TGTGCCTGGAGTTCCCCGGACCGGGGAAGATCACCCCTCCACTTT. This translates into CAWSSPDRGRSPLHF.

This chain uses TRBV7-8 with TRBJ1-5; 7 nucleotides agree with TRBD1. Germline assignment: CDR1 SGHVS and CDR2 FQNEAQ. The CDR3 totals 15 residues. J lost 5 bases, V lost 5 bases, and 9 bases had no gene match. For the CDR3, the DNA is TGTGCCAGCAGCAGAGATGGGACAGTCCATCAGCCCCAGCATTTT. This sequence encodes CASSRDGTVHQPQHF.